What follows are 15 T cell receptor beta chains derived from one specimen sequenced in a study of Graves' ophthalmopathy and Graves' hyperthyroidism. RNA transcripts provided the template for amplifying TCR beta CDR3 regions. RT-PCR in the first round used HTBI primers; a second-round multiplex PCR followed. TCRdb re-called the multiplex PCR reads through MiXCR, storing one row per CDR3 protein. The sample lists roughly 400,000 distinct CDR3 sequences, around 20% occurring once. The sample was peripheral blood. These receptors all come from a woman between 18 and 30 years old with Graves' ophthalmopathy.

With respect to this clonotype: A single base separates this from a much larger clone, so it may be a read error. The chain is built from TRBV7-7 and TRBJ2-2, with D possibly TRBD2 on 6 matching bases. The CDR3 spans 15 residues. Germline V gene data show CDR1 as SSHAT and CDR2 as FNYEAQ (reference sequence). The CDR3: CASRFSGEGTGELFF. CDR3 sequence (DNA): TGTGCTAGCAGATTTTCGGGAGAGGGCACCGGGGAGCTGTTTTTT.

This clonotype was recorded many times. V and J are TRBV7-8 and TRBJ1-2; D remains unclear. The germline V gene has CDR1 SGHVS and CDR2 FQNEAQ. The CDR3 is 13 residues long. Trimming removed 2 bases from V and 3 bases from J, with 7 bases in between. CDR3 loop: CASSLTDYYGYTF. The CDR3 nucleotides are TGTGCCAGCAGCTTAACCGATTACTATGGCTACACCTTC.

This clonotype showed up many times. The gene calls are TRBV10-3 and TRBJ2-5, with D maybe TRBD2 (6 bases). This CDR3 comprises 15 residues. The germline V gene encodes CDR1 ENHRY and CDR2 SYGVKD. With 3 bases removed from V and 1 base from J, the gap between germline ends came to 12 bases. As DNA, the CDR3 is TGTGCCATCAGTGAATGGAGGGAACCCCAAGAGACCCAGTACTTC. Translated, it gives CAISEWREPQETQYF.

This clonotype has at least ten counts. The rearrangement joins TRBV6-1 to TRBJ1-3; no clear D. CDR3 length: 15 amino acids. Between the trimmed V and J ends, which lost 4 bases and 2 bases, there was a span of 12 bases. The germline V gene encodes CDR1 MNHNS and CDR2 SASEGT. This CDR3 is CASSATAYPGNTIYF. As DNA, the CDR3 is TGTGCCAGCAGTGCAACAGCCTATCCTGGAAACACCATATATTTT.

Many counts were recorded for this clonotype. This rearrangement joins TRBV5-1 to TRBJ2-2; unclear D gene. The CDR3 covers 15 residues. V was trimmed by 7 bases and J by 0 bases, leaving 13 bases between them. The V gene's germline CDR1 is SGHRS and CDR2 YFSETQ. The CDR3 nucleotides are TGCGCCAGCGGCACTGGGCAACCGAACACCGGGGAGCTGTTTTTT. It specifies CASGTGQPNTGELFF.

The chain recombines TRBV2 with TRBJ2-7; no definite D call. The CDR3 length is 15 residues. Trimming cost V 1 base and J 0 bases, with 10 bases left between them. Germline CDR1 reads SNHLY; CDR2 reads FYNNEI. This CDR3 reads CASSEGSVTSYEQYF. CDR3 DNA sequence: TGTGCCAGCAGTGAAGGTTCGGTGACCTCCTACGAGCAGTACTTC.

This clonotype was seen at least ten times. The chain is built from TRBV19 and TRBJ2-2, with 7 bases aligning to TRBD1. Trimming removed 5 bases from V and 1 base from J; junction bases left unmatched: 10. Germline lookup yields CDR1 LNHDA and CDR2 SQIVND (reference sequence). This CDR3 contains 17 residues. The CDR3 loop reads CASSPGRSGGNTGELFF. Written as DNA, the CDR3 is TGTGCCAGTAGTCCCGGAAGGTCAGGGGGGAACACCGGGGAGCTGTTTTTT.

At least ten counts were recorded for this clonotype. The chain recombines TRBV18 with TRBJ2-2; perhaps D is TRBD1 or TRBD2 (5 bases each). With 6 bases removed from V and 1 base from J, the gap between germline ends came to 15 bases. Germline CDR1 reads KGHSH; CDR2 reads LQKENI. The CDR3 is 16 amino acids. The CDR3 protein is CASSPARGRNTGELFF. CDR3 nucleotides: TGTGCCAGCTCTCCCGCGAGGGGCAGGAACACCGGGGAGCTGTTTTTT.

The V call is TRBV5-1, the J call TRBJ2-7; weak D call: TRBD1 (5 bases). The germline V gene encodes CDR1 SGHRS and CDR2 YFSETQ. The CDR3 length is 13 residues. Trimming cost V 5 bases and J 5 bases, with 14 bases left between them. The CDR3 spells CASRGTGWNEQYF. The CDR3 DNA follows: TGCGCCAGCAGGGGCACAGGTTGGAACGAGCAGTACTTC.

The J gene is TRBJ2-2, the V gene TRBV3-1; D gene uncertain. This CDR3 has 16 residues. CDR1 is LGHDT, CDR2 YNNKEL, per germline (reference sequence). V was trimmed by 2 bases and J by 2 bases, leaving 12 bases between them. For the CDR3, the DNA is TGTGCCAGCAGCCAAATGAAGGATTATAACACCGGGGAGCTGTTTTTT. This sequence encodes CASSQMKDYNTGELFF.

The V call is TRBV10-1, the J call TRBJ2-7; D uncertain. Germline loops: CDR1 WNHNN, CDR2 SYGVQD (reference sequence). Deletions cut 11 bases from V and 6 bases from J, with 20 bases between. There are 13 residues in the CDR3. The CDR3, as DNA: TGCGCCGGCTCCGCTTGGGGTACCGGCGAGCAGTACTTC. Its protein is CAGSAWGTGEQYF.

This clonotype appeared a few times. The chain recombines TRBV20-1 with TRBJ2-7; 9 bases match TRBD2. The trim removed 0 bases at V and 7 bases at J, leaving 13 bases unmatched. Germline-derived CDR1 and CDR2 are DFQATT and SNEGSKA (reference sequence). This CDR3 is built from 16 residues. Here the CDR3 reads CSARDFFSGGSREQYF. Written as DNA, the CDR3 is TGCAGTGCTAGAGATTTTTTCAGCGGGGGGTCAAGGGAGCAGTACTTC.

This clonotype was counted ten times or more. V usage is TRBV27 and J usage is TRBJ2-6; no clear D. This CDR3 comprises 13 residues. CDR1 is MNHEY, CDR2 SMNVEV, per germline (reference sequence). V lost 5 bases and J lost 3, with 5 bases in between. The CDR3 nucleotides are TGTGCCAGCAGTCCCCTTGGGGCCAACGTCCTGACTTTC. Translation: CASSPLGANVLTF.

This clonotype was seen a few times. The chain couples TRBV29-1 to TRBJ2-2, with 8 nucleotides matching TRBD2. CDR3 length equals 15 residues. Per germline, CDR1 SQVTM and CDR2 ANQGSEA. The trim removed 5 bases at V and 1 base at J, leaving 6 bases unmatched. The CDR3 sequence is CSVRLAGLNTGELFF. The DNA of the CDR3 is TGCAGCGTTCGGCTAGCGGGTCTGAACACCGGGGAGCTGTTTTTT.

This clonotype was picked up many times. This chain joins TRBV6-2 or TRBV6-3 and TRBJ2-7; weak D call: TRBD1 (6 bases). The CDR3 totals 11 residues. Germline CDR1 and CDR2: MNHEY and SVGEGT. V was pared by 7 bases and J by 6 bases, with 10 bases between. The DNA of the CDR3 is TGTGCCAGCACCTACAGGGCCGAGCAGTACTTC. Its translation is CASTYRAEQYF.